The 3 T cell receptor beta chains below come from one sample, sequenced in a study of OX40 agonist ivuxolimab in advanced cancers. Sequencing was performed with immunoSEQ multiplex PCR; in TCRdb, only in-frame clones are kept and a portion is missing. The table shows fewer than 75,000 clones, with 88% occurring only once. The specimen comprised CD4+ or CD8+ T cells sorted from blood, sampled in a trial of the OX40 agonist ivuxolimab. These receptors were collected from an adult with an advanced solid tumor such as melanoma, head and neck, liver or kidney cancer.

The chain joins TRBV5-1 to TRBJ2-3; 9 positions agree with TRBD2. Germline-derived CDR1 and CDR2 are SGHRS and YFSETQ. The CDR3 consists of 17 residues. V lost 0 bases to trimming and J lost 0 bases; unmatched junction nucleotides: 5. The CDR3 sequence is CASSLVGTSGSTDTQYF. CDR3 sequence (DNA): TGCGCCAGCAGCTTGGTGGGCACTAGCGGGAGCACAGATACGCAGTATTTT.

V gene TRBV30 combines with J gene TRBJ1-2; 9 positions match TRBD1. V was clipped by 3 bases and J by 8 bases; unmatched bases: 13. The CDR3 totals 15 residues. Germline lookup yields CDR1 GTSNPN and CDR2 SVGIG (reference sequence). Here the CDR3 DNA reads TGTGCCTGGAGCCTCGGAACAGGGGGCGCATGGGGCTACACCTTC. This translates into CAWSLGTGGAWGYTF.

V gene TRBV6-1 combines with J gene TRBJ2-5; D gene ambiguous. Germline assignment: CDR1 MNHNS and CDR2 SASEGT. This CDR3 contains 13 residues. The V and J ends lost 0 bases and 4 bases respectively, with 6 bases between them. CDR3 nucleotides: TGTGCCAGCAGTGAAGCCCCGGGAGAGACCCAGTACTTC. It codes for CASSEAPGETQYF.